A single T cell receptor (beta chain) is shown here with its context. The CDR3 has 17 residues. V shed 3 bases, J shed 1 base, and the junction held 10 bases outside the gene matches. Per the germline V gene, CDR1 is LGHNA and CDR2 is YSLEER. The sample is drawn from a study of OX40 agonist ivuxolimab in advanced cancers. In the study overall: Ivuxolimab is a fully human IgG2 antibody that activates OX40 (CD134). Males comprised around four fifths of the group, whose mean age was roughly 64 years (range 23 to 79).

Generated by immunoSEQ multiplex PCR, the TCRdb table keeps only in-frame clones and is missing some. Of tens of thousands of clones in the sample, 94% were seen once. V usage is TRBV4-3 and J usage is TRBJ2-7; 9 bases map to TRBD2. The sample was CD4+ or CD8+ T cells sorted from blood, taken in a trial of the OX40 agonist ivuxolimab. This clonotype originated in an adult with an advanced solid tumor such as melanoma, head and neck, liver or kidney cancer. Here the CDR3 DNA reads TGCGCCAGCAGCCAGCTGATAGCGGGAGAGAGGTCCTACGAGCAGTACTTC. It is translated as CASSQLIAGERSYEQYF.